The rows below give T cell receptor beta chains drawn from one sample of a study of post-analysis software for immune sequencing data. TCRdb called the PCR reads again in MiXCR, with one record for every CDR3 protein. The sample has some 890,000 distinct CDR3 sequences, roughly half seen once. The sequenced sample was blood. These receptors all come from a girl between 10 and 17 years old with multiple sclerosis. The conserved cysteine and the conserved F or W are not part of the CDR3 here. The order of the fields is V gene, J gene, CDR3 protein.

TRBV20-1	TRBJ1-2	STIGQGHGYT
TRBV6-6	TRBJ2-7	ASDGGSSYEQY
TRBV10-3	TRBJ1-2	AISESGTGGDGYT
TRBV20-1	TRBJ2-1	SAIGTSINEQF
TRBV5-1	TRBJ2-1	ASSLGLVAVYEQF
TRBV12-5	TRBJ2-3	ASVPEGTDTQY
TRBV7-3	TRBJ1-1	ASSLGQDLEAF
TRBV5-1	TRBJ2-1	ASSGTSGRAQINEQF
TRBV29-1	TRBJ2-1	SAGQGAQKF
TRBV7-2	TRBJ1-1	ASSLVGRRNTEAF
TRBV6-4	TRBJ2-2	ASRNRETGELF
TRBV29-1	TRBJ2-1	SASLAGGYNEQF
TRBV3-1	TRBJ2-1	ASSQRGGPGNEQF
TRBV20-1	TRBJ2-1	SAQKLRGSSYNEQF
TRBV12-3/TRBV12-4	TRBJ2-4	ASSLMSGKNIQY
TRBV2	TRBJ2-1	AGSPLLAAQTNEQF
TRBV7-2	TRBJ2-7	ASSFQLRGGEQY
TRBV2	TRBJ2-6	ASSDWAGANVLT
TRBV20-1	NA	SAREGLGSLEQY
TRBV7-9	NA	ASSSGQSEYEQY
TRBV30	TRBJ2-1	AWSVGVSSYNEQF
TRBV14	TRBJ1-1	ASSHLRQSTEAF
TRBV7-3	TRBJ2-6	ASSLWGGAQRSSRANVLT
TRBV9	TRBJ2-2	ASSVWLTGTNTGELF